These 5 T cell receptor beta chains were all obtained from the same sample, sequenced in a study of shared clonotypes between healthy human individuals. The table came from immunoSEQ multiplex PCR; TCRdb's copy has only in-frame clones and leaves some out. The table records around 2.3 million clones, nearly 97% of them present only once. The sequenced sample was naive CD4+ T cells sorted from blood. Subset indicated: CD45RA+ positively selected. The receptors were sampled from a man aged 18 to 30 in good health.

The chain uses TRBV5-1 and TRBJ2-2; no definite D call. This CDR3 is built from 15 residues. The germline gives CDR1 SGHRS, CDR2 YFSETQ. The V gene lost 4 bases and the J gene lost 0 bases, with 10 bases spanning the gap. CDR3 bases: TGCGCCAGCAGCCTAGTAGACACGAACACCGGGGAGCTGTTTTTT. Protein sequence: CASSLVDTNTGELFF.

The chain couples TRBV9 to TRBJ2-3, with 12 bases identical to TRBD2. Germline CDR1 is SGDLS and CDR2 is YYNGEE. Trimming took 4 bases from V and 5 from J; bases not matched to a gene: 5. This CDR3 comprises 15 residues. CDR3 bases: TGTGCCAGCAGCCCGACTAGCGGGAGAATAGATACGCAGTATTTT. Amino acids: CASSPTSGRIDTQYF. Supplemented by reference TRBV9 and TRBJ2-3, the full variable domain reads DSGVTQTPKHLITATGQRVTLRCSPRSGDLSVYWYQQSLDQGLQFLIQYYNGEERAKGNILERFSAQQFPDLHSELNLSSLELGDSALYFCASSPTSGRIDTQYFGPGTRLTVL.

The rearrangement uses TRBV4-1 and TRBJ2-7; D is possibly TRBD1 (6 bases). CDR3 length: 16 residues. The V gene lost 1 base and the J gene lost 2 bases, with 15 bases spanning the gap. Per germline, CDR1 MGHRA and CDR2 YSYEKL. This CDR3 reads CASSQVETGGAYEQYF. The CDR3, as DNA: TGCGCCAGCAGCCAAGTGGAGACAGGAGGCGCCTACGAGCAGTACTTC.

V is TRBV28 and J is TRBJ1-6; TRBD1 is a possible D gene (6 bases). Germline V CDR1 and CDR2: MDHEN, SYDVKM. This CDR3 is built from 17 residues. Trimming removed 6 bases at V and 1 base at J, with 16 bases between. CDR3 nucleotide sequence: TGTGCCAGCAGCCGGGGGCACAGGGCTTCCTATAATTCACCCCTCCACTTT. Translating it yields CASSRGHRASYNSPLHF.

The chain uses TRBV5-8 and TRBJ2-2, with 10 bases aligning to TRBD1. CDR3 size: 16 residues. V was pared by 4 bases and J by 7 bases, with 10 bases of the junction left unmatched. CDR1 and CDR2 (germline): SGHTS, YDEGEE. CDR3 residues: CASSPTGQGTVGELFF. Here the CDR3 DNA reads TGTGCCAGCAGCCCAACGGGACAGGGGACCGTCGGGGAGCTGTTTTTT.